The clone carrying this TCR beta chain was observed a few times. The target antigen is unknown. The sample belongs to a study of T-cell reconstitution after alpha-beta-depleted transplantation in children. General study findings and limits: Elevated TCRbeta diversity at day 60 was traced, in some patients, to surviving recipient T cells and thymic progenitors. Counts and diversity of T cells one year after transplant came mostly from newly produced T cells. It was reported that alpha-beta T cells came from several hundred expanded graft clones (about two months after transplant).

A library of TCRbeta sequences, prepared with unique molecular identifiers, was generated. TCRdb recomputed calls from the PCR reads with MiXCR, one row per CDR3 protein. The table includes around 250,000 distinct CDR3 sequences, roughly 25% detected once. The sequence was collected from a girl between 2 and 10 years old with Fanconi anemia, due to receive a stem cell transplant. Material: PBMCs, obtained before TCRalphabeta/CD19-depleted stem cell transplant.

CDR3 sequence (DNA): TGTGCCAGCAGCTACACTAAGCAAGAGACCCAGTACTTC. Translated, it gives CASSYTKQETQYF. This chain uses TRBV7-7 with TRBJ2-5; D remains unclear. The V end lost 4 bases, the J end lost 2 bases, and 8 bases lay between the germline ends. The CDR3 spans 13 residues. Germline values: CDR1 SSHAT, CDR2 FNYEAQ (reference sequence).